This T cell receptor delta chain was retrieved from a study of delta chains in infants with herpesvirus infections. Whole-study context: Infants in Uganda were tracked from birth through primary CMV infection. Infants infected with CMV after birth were searched for public fetal Vdelta1/Vgamma8 clonotype.

Gamma-chain- and delta-chain-specific primers converted PBMC RNA into TCR cDNA. TCRdb redid clone calling on the RT-PCR reads using CATT. The table shows 600 to 950 delta-chain clones, with 40% occurring only once. Turning to this clone: Its antigen remains unknown.

Overall study findings and caveats: Uninfected infants and those infected after 120 days lacked the public clonotype. Absence in CMV-uninfected infants may reflect the detection limit only.

This CDR3 comprises 21 residues. Germline V gene sequence: CDR1 TSWWSYY, CDR2 QGS. The ends lost 1 base at V and 7 bases at J; junction bases unmatched: 24. The V call is TRDV1, the J call TRDJ1; the match to TRDD3 covers 10 bases. The sequence came from a human donor who was a Ugandan infant, either HIV-exposed or HIV-unexposed (not recorded which). The sequenced sample was peripheral blood, obtained at time point 3 of longitudinal follow-up. CDR3 protein: CALGEPPLSTGGFRMKCKLIF. The CDR3 DNA is TGTGCTCTTGGGGAACCCCCTTTGAGTACTGGGGGATTTCGAATGAAGTGTAAACTCATCTTT.